These 21 T cell receptor beta chains were sequenced from one sample in a study of T cell changes during pregnancy in multiple sclerosis. The data were produced by immunoSEQ multiplex PCR, yet TCRdb's version contains in-frame clones alone and is incomplete. The sample consists of about 48,000 clones, about nine tenths of them appearing once. Sequencing was performed on CD4+ T cells from peripheral blood mononuclear cells, taken in the second trimester of pregnancy. The receptors here all came from a female donor with multiple sclerosis, enrolled in a pregnancy study.

J is TRBJ1-3 and V is TRBV18; D ambiguous. CDR3 size: 16 residues. Between the trimmed V and J ends, which lost 3 bases and 4 bases, there was a span of 16 bases. Germline CDR1 reads KGHSH; CDR2 reads LQKENI. Here the CDR3 reads CASSPGPPFTGNTIYF. Written as DNA, the CDR3 is TGTGCCAGCTCACCTGGGCCCCCTTTCACCGGAAACACCATATATTTT. Based on the CDR3 plus reference TRBV18 and TRBJ1-3, the full variable domain is NAGVMQNPRHLVRRRGQEARLRCSPMKGHSHVYWYRQLPEEGLKFMVYLQKENIIDESGMPKERFSAEFPKEGPSILRIQQVVRGDSAAYFCASSPGPPFTGNTIYFGEGSWLTVV.

As to this clone: Distinct nucleotide sequences in the sample also encode this CDR3. The V gene is TRBV7-9, the J gene TRBJ2-5; no clear D gene. This CDR3 has 12 residues. The V and J ends lost 1 base and 5 bases respectively, with 5 bases between them. From germline, CDR1 is SEHNR and CDR2 FQNEAQ (reference sequence). The CDR3 loop is CASSLVLETQYF. CDR3 DNA sequence: TGTGCCAGCAGCTTAGTCCTGGAGACCCAGTACTTC.

The chain links TRBV6-5 to TRBJ2-1, with 11 bases aligning to TRBD2. V shed 4 bases, J shed 4 bases, and the junction held 6 bases outside the gene matches. The CDR3 has 16 residues. Germline CDR1 reads MNHEY; CDR2 reads SVGAGI. The CDR3 region is CASSSLAGGGYNEQFF. CDR3 DNA sequence: TGTGCCAGCAGTTCGCTAGCGGGAGGCGGGTACAATGAGCAGTTCTTC.

V is TRBV11-2 and J is TRBJ2-3, with TRBD2 matching over 8 bases. The junction had 3 bases not matched to a gene; V was cut back by 2 bases and J by 5 bases. CDR1 is SGHAT and CDR2 is FQNNGV in the germline V gene. The CDR3 extends over 14 amino acids. The CDR3 is CASSLQRGIDTQYF. The CDR3 nucleotides are TGTGCCAGCAGCTTACAGCGGGGGATAGATACGCAGTATTTT.

The rearrangement links TRBV5-1 to TRBJ2-2; TRBD1 matches at 10 bases. CDR1 is SGHRS and CDR2 is YFSETQ in the germline V gene. V shed 0 bases and J 5 bases; nucleotides not matched to a gene: 1. The CDR3 spans 15 residues. The CDR3 DNA follows: TGCGCCAGCAGCTTGGGGGACAGGGGAACCGGGGAGCTGTTTTTT. Its protein product is CASSLGDRGTGELFF.

V and J are TRBV9 and TRBJ2-7, with 7 bases lining up with TRBD1. This CDR3 spans 14 amino acids. Trimming removed 4 bases from V and 3 bases from J; junction bases left unmatched: 7. Germline CDR1 and CDR2: SGDLS and YYNGEE. The CDR3 is CASSYRDSLYEQYF. The CDR3 DNA reads as TGTGCCAGCAGCTACCGGGACAGTCTCTACGAGCAGTACTTC.

The chain recombines TRBV6-6 with TRBJ1-2; 9 bases agree with TRBD1. The CDR3 is 16 amino acids. Trimming removed 2 bases from V and 0 bases from J; junction bases left unmatched: 4. CDR1 is MNHNY, CDR2 SVGAGI, per germline (reference sequence). Written as DNA, the CDR3 is TGTGCCAGCAGTTACCCCCGGGACAGGGCTAACTATGGCTACACCTTC. Its protein is CASSYPRDRANYGYTF.

The V gene is TRBV5-1, the J gene TRBJ2-3, with 9 bases aligning to TRBD1. CDR1 SGHRS and CDR2 YFSETQ come from the germline V gene. The CDR3 extends over 15 amino acids. V dropped 3 bases and J dropped 4; count of bases not matched to a gene: 6. CDR3 sequence: CASSSTGQGPDTQYF. The CDR3 DNA reads TGCGCCAGCAGCTCCACGGGACAGGGCCCAGATACGCAGTATTTT.

This chain connects TRBV29-1 to TRBJ1-1; 7 nucleotides agree with TRBD1. The CDR3 consists of 13 residues. The V gene's germline CDR1 is SQVTM and CDR2 ANQGSEA. Trimming removed 6 bases from V and 3 bases from J; junction bases left unmatched: 7. CDR3 loop: CSVAEGAYTEAFF. Written as DNA, the CDR3 is TGCAGCGTCGCCGAGGGGGCTTACACTGAAGCTTTCTTT. Using reference TRBV29-1 and TRBJ1-1 for the parts outside the CDR3, the full variable domain is SAVISQKPSRDICQRGTSLTIQCQVDSQVTMMFWYRQQPGQSLTLIATANQGSEATYESGFVIDKFPISRPNLTFSTLTVSNMSPEDSSIYLCSVAEGAYTEAFFGQGTRLTVV.

The chain employs TRBV19 and TRBJ2-3; TRBD2 aligns across 13 bases. This CDR3 contains 17 residues. Germline loops: CDR1 LNHDA, CDR2 SQIVND (reference sequence). V dropped 9 bases and J dropped 9; count of bases not matched to a gene: 18. Written as DNA, the CDR3 is TGTGCCAGGACTAGCGGGAGGATTACCACGATTATCATAACGCAGTATTTT. Translating gives CARTSGRITTIIITQYF.

This clone showed up just once. CDR3 in amino acids: CASSLREVETQYF. The DNA of the CDR3 is TGTGCCAGCAGCTTGAGAGAGGTGGAGACCCAGTACTTC. V gene TRBV5-6 combines with J gene TRBJ2-5, with D unresolved. The CDR3 is 13 residues long. Germline loops: CDR1 SGHDT, CDR2 YYEEEE. The V and J ends lost 1 base and 5 bases respectively, with 9 bases between them. Full variable domain (outside the CDR3, taken from reference TRBV5-6 and TRBJ2-5): DAGVTQSPTHLIKTRGQQVTLRCSPKSGHDTVSWYQQALGQGPQFIFQYYEEEERQRGNFPDRFSGHQFPNYSSELNVNALLLGDSALYLCASSLREVETQYFGPGTRLLVL.

This clone was counted once. The rearrangement links TRBV7-3 to TRBJ1-2; 8 positions agree with TRBD1. Germline V CDR1 and CDR2: SGHTA, FQGTGA. The CDR3 has 16 residues. Trimming at V came to 1 base and at J to 0 bases, leaving 4 bases not matched to a gene. CDR3 in amino acids: CASSLIPTGANYGYTF. Written as DNA, the CDR3 is TGTGCCAGCAGCTTAATCCCGACAGGGGCTAACTATGGCTACACCTTC.

DNA of the CDR3: TGCGCCAGCAGCTTGACGGGAGCGGGAGGGTACACAGATACGCAGTATTTT. This sequence encodes CASSLTGAGGYTDTQYF. The rearrangement links TRBV5-1 to TRBJ2-3; TRBD2 matches at 10 bases. The CDR3 runs to 17 residues. V lost 1 base to trimming and J lost 2 bases; unmatched junction nucleotides: 7. Per the germline V gene, CDR1 is SGHRS and CDR2 is YFSETQ.

The J gene is TRBJ1-5, the V gene TRBV7-2; D remains ambiguous. The V gene lost 5 bases and the J gene lost 0 bases, with 8 bases spanning the gap. The germline V gene encodes CDR1 SGHTA and CDR2 FQGNSA. This CDR3 comprises 14 residues. The CDR3: CASSPRYSNQPQHF. The CDR3, as DNA: TGTGCCAGCAGCCCTAGATATAGCAATCAGCCCCAGCATTTT.

V gene TRBV28 combines with J gene TRBJ2-5, with TRBD2 identical over 7 bases. Trimming cost V 4 bases and J 4 bases; bases outside gene matches: 12. This CDR3 contains 16 residues. Germline V gene lookup returns CDR1 MDHEN and CDR2 SYDVKM. The CDR3 loop reads CASSSRLAGEVETQYF. In DNA, the CDR3 is TGTGCCAGCAGTTCCCGGCTGGCGGGAGAGGTAGAGACCCAGTACTTC.

This sequence joins TRBV19 and TRBJ2-2; 10 nucleotides agree with TRBD1. The CDR3 runs to 13 residues. V lost 6 bases to trimming and J lost 6 bases; unmatched junction nucleotides: 1. The V gene's germline CDR1 is LNHDA and CDR2 SQIVND (reference sequence). Here the CDR3 reads CASSGQGAGELFF. The CDR3 DNA reads TGTGCCAGTAGCGGACAGGGGGCCGGGGAGCTGTTTTTT.

This chain uses TRBV5-1 with TRBJ2-7; no clear D. The V gene's germline CDR1 is SGHRS and CDR2 YFSETQ. This CDR3 comprises 13 residues. V was cut by 3 bases and J by 3 bases, with 10 bases left in between. The CDR3 sequence: CASSWAINYEQYF. The CDR3 coding sequence is TGCGCCAGCAGCTGGGCCATAAACTACGAGCAGTACTTC.

The J gene is TRBJ2-7, the V gene TRBV10-3, with 10 bases fitting TRBD2. The V and J ends lost 6 bases and 2 bases, in that order; junction bases with no gene match: 16. Germline V lookup: CDR1 ENHRY, CDR2 SYGVKD. CDR3 length: 18 residues. CDR3 sequence: CAIRPGRPGLASAYEQYF. The CDR3 nucleotides read TGTGCCATCAGACCGGGACGGCCGGGACTAGCGTCCGCCTACGAGCAGTACTTC.

This clone has just one count. Sequence at one end of the junction differs from germline and may be a read error. This chain uses TRBV4-3 with TRBJ2-4; tentative D call: TRBD1 (5 bases). Germline V gene data show CDR1 as LGHNA and CDR2 as YSLEER. The length of the CDR3 is 13 residues. CDR3 protein: CASSQDRADLLMF. CDR3 coding DNA: TGCGCCAGCAGCCAAGACAGGGCAGATCTCTTAATGTTC.

V is TRBV18 and J is TRBJ2-1, with 11 bases lining up with TRBD2. The CDR3 consists of 15 residues. In germline, CDR1 is KGHSH, CDR2 LQKENI. V trimming: 3 bases; J trimming: 2 bases; junction bases outside the gene matches: 0. CDR3 residues: CASSPSGRAYNEQFF. DNA of the CDR3: TGTGCCAGCTCACCTAGCGGGAGGGCCTACAATGAGCAGTTCTTC.

The J gene is TRBJ1-5, the V gene TRBV29-1; D possibly corresponds to TRBD1 (5 bases). The V gene's germline CDR1 is SQVTM and CDR2 ANQGSEA. V lost 4 bases to trimming and J lost 5 bases, with 12 bases between them. CDR3 length: 13 amino acids. The CDR3 loop reads CSVVTGAYQPQHF. Here the CDR3 DNA reads TGCAGCGTTGTAACAGGCGCTTATCAGCCCCAGCATTTT.